Each of the 19 T cell receptor beta chains below was sequenced from the same sample in a study of T cells in Graves' hyperthyroidism and ophthalmopathy. The CDR3 regions of TCR beta were amplified from RNA transcripts. In the first-round RT-PCR of the TCR CDR3, the HTBI primer set was used. MiXCR, applied by TCRdb to the multiplex PCR reads, yields one record per CDR3 protein. The table records hundreds of thousands of distinct CDR3 sequences, under 45% of them present only once. Sequencing input: blood. The origin of the receptors is a woman in her 40s with Graves' hyperthyroidism.

The table lists this clonotype with many counts. V gene TRBV10-3 combines with J gene TRBJ1-4, with D perhaps matching TRBD1 (5 bases). CDR1 and CDR2 (germline): ENHRY, SYGVKD. The CDR3 contains 16 residues. The V end was cut by 4 bases, the J end by 0 bases, with 12 bases between. This chain's CDR3 is CAISVDSTSTNEKLFF. Written as DNA, the CDR3 is TGTGCCATCAGTGTCGACAGTACGTCAACTAATGAAAAACTGTTTTTT.

There are a few counts of this clonotype. The chain joins TRBV20-1 to TRBJ2-7; D remains ambiguous. Germline CDR1 is DFQATT and CDR2 is SNEGSKA (reference sequence). The ends were cut back, 1 base at V and 1 base at J, with 8 bases in the middle. This CDR3 has 13 amino acids. CDR3 loop: CSARGAVSYEQYF. The CDR3 DNA follows: TGCAGTGCTAGAGGAGCCGTTTCCTACGAGCAGTACTTC.

This clonotype showed up many times. The genes are TRBV19 and TRBJ1-5; unclear D gene. Looked up from germline, CDR1 is LNHDA and CDR2 is SQIVND (reference sequence). There are 15 residues in the CDR3. Trimming took 1 base from V and 0 from J, leaving 7 bases between them. CDR3 amino acids: CASSIGRYSNQPQHF. The CDR3 DNA sequence: TGTGCCAGTAGTATAGGGCGGTATAGCAATCAGCCCCAGCATTTT.

The table lists this clonotype with many counts. The chain couples TRBV7-9 to TRBJ1-1; 9 nucleotides agree with TRBD1. V shed 2 bases, J shed 1 base, and the junction held 5 bases outside the gene matches. The CDR3 is made up of 16 amino acids. The germline CDR1 and CDR2 sequences are SEHNR and FQNEAQ (reference sequence). CDR3 region: CASSLSQGAPNTEAFF. The CDR3 DNA reads TGTGCCAGCAGCTTATCACAGGGGGCACCGAACACTGAAGCTTTCTTT.

This clonotype was found once. V and J are TRBV30 and TRBJ2-7; 13 positions agree with TRBD2. The ends lost 1 base at V and 8 bases at J; junction bases unmatched: 5. Germline CDR1 and CDR2: GTSNPN and SVGIG (reference sequence). CDR3 length: 14 residues. CDR3 DNA sequence: TGTGCCTGGAGTGAAGGGACTAGCGGGACTCAGCAGTACTTC. Protein sequence: CAWSEGTSGTQQYF.

To note about this clonotype: A read error may produce the germline difference seen at one junction end. The rearrangement uses TRBV10-3 and TRBJ2-7; TRBD1 might be the D (5 bases). CDR1 ENHRY and CDR2 SYGVKD come from the germline V gene. The CDR3 is 17 amino acids. CDR3: CASSYLRTTHFSYEQYF. The CDR3 region has the DNA TGTGCCAGCAGTTACCTCCGGACAACACACTTTTCCTACGAGCAGTACTTC.

As for this clonotype: A much larger clone lies a single base off, so this may be a read error. This chain links TRBV19 with TRBJ2-5; 13 nucleotides match TRBD2. The CDR3 is made up of 14 amino acids. CDR1 LNHDA and CDR2 SQIVND come from the germline V gene (reference sequence). CDR3 sequence: CASRGLAGAETRYF. In DNA form, the CDR3 reads TGTGCCAGTAGAGGACTAGCGGGGGCTGAGACCCGGTACTTC.

This clonotype came up many times. This chain links TRBV12-3 or TRBV12-4 with TRBJ1-1; D remains ambiguous. This CDR3 contains 14 residues. The V and J ends lost 6 bases and 1 base respectively, with 12 bases between them. The CDR3: CASSIWTGNTEAFF. The CDR3 nucleotides are TGTGCCAGCAGCATCTGGACGGGGAACACTGAAGCTTTCTTT.

The sample holds a few counts of this clonotype. One base away lies a much larger clone, so this may be a sequencing read error. The chain combines TRBV19 with TRBJ1-6, with a weak D call TRBD1 (5 bases). CDR3 length: 13 amino acids. Germline V gene lookup returns CDR1 LNHDA and CDR2 SQIVND (reference sequence). CDR3 in amino acids: CASMRGHRSPLYF. In DNA, the CDR3 is TGTGCCAGTATGAGGGGCCACCGGTCACCCCTCTACTTT.

This clonotype came up a few times. The genes are TRBV5-5 and TRBJ1-2; no clear D gene. CDR3 size: 13 residues. Trimming removed 5 bases from V and 7 bases from J, with 15 bases in between. CDR1 is SGHKS, CDR2 YYEKEE, per germline (reference sequence). The CDR3 reads CASSSRTGPGYTF. As DNA, the CDR3 is TGTGCCAGCAGTTCACGTACCGGGCCTGGCTACACCTTC.

The V and J genes are TRBV25-1 and TRBJ1-1, with D hard to call. V was shortened by 7 bases and J by 2 bases, with 14 bases between the two germline ends. This CDR3 has 14 amino acids. Looked up from germline, CDR1 is MGHDK and CDR2 is SYGVNS. CDR3 loop: CASTPRGFNTEAFF. In DNA, the CDR3 is TGTGCCAGCACCCCCCGGGGTTTTAACACTGAAGCTTTCTTT.

V and J are TRBV7-6 and TRBJ1-2, with 9 bases that match TRBD1. Germline CDR1 is SGHVS and CDR2 is FNYEAQ. Losses at the gene ends were 3 bases for V and 1 base for J; bases not matched to a gene: 6. This CDR3 comprises 16 residues. The CDR3 spells CASSLGGQGHNYGYTF. CDR3 sequence (DNA): TGTGCCAGCAGCTTGGGGGGACAGGGACATAACTATGGCTACACCTTC.

The V and J genes are TRBV19 and TRBJ1-5; TRBD1 aligns across 10 bases. V shed 3 bases and J 5 bases; nucleotides not matched to a gene: 4. Germline V CDR1 and CDR2: LNHDA, SQIVND (reference sequence). The CDR3 has 15 amino acids. The CDR3 nucleotides read TGTGCCAGTAGTATCGGGACAGGGGTCCATCAGCCCCAGCATTTT. It specifies CASSIGTGVHQPQHF.

This clonotype was observed a handful of times. This rearrangement joins TRBV7-2 to TRBJ2-7; the D gene could be TRBD1 or TRBD2 (7 bases each). V was cut by 5 bases and J by 1 base, with 21 bases left in between. The CDR3 extends over 17 amino acids. Germline values: CDR1 SGHTA, CDR2 FQGNSA. The CDR3 sequence: CASSPLLGGGQSYEQYF. CDR3 nucleotide sequence: TGTGCCAGCAGCCCTCTACTGGGCGGGGGACAGTCCTACGAGCAGTACTTC.

A single count supports this clonotype. The chain recombines TRBV6-1 with TRBJ2-5, with D uncertain. The CDR3 is 9 amino acids. V lost 7 bases and J lost 7, with 4 bases in between. CDR1 MNHNS and CDR2 SASEGT come from the germline V gene. The CDR3 reads CASTVTQYF. CDR3 nucleotides: TGTGCCAGCACAGTGACCCAGTACTTC.

The chain carries TRBV7-3 and TRBJ1-4, with D unresolved. The CDR3 extends over 19 amino acids. Germline CDR1 SGHTA, CDR2 FQGTGA. V was trimmed by 1 base and J by 2 bases, leaving 20 bases between them. The CDR3, as DNA: TGTGCCAGCAGCTTAAGCCCTCCTTTTAAGACGGTTACTAATGAAAAACTGTTTTTT. Its translation: CASSLSPPFKTVTNEKLFF. The full variable domain, rest sourced from reference TRBV7-3 and TRBJ1-4, is GAGVSQTPSNKVTEKGKYVELRCDPISGHTALYWYRQSLGQGPEFLIYFQGTGAADDSGLPNDRFFAVRPEGSVSTLKIQRTERGDSAVYLCASSLSPPFKTVTNEKLFFGSGTQLSVL.

Comments on this clonotype: Because the CDR3 is missing its conserved closing phenylalanine or tryptophan, this is likely a read error. V and J are TRBV20-1 and TRBJ2-2; 13 positions match TRBD2. This CDR3 has 18 amino acids. CDR1 and CDR2 from the germline V gene are DFQATT and SNEGSKA (reference sequence). J gave up 3 bases and V 2 bases, and 9 bases lay outside the gene matches. The chain's CDR3 is CSARSSGTSGTYTGELFS. The CDR3 region has the DNA TGCAGTGCTAGATCGTCCGGGACTAGCGGGACGTACACCGGGGAGCTGTTTTCT.

This chain connects TRBV5-1 to TRBJ2-5; tentative D call: TRBD1 (6 bases). This CDR3 contains 15 residues. The germline V gene encodes CDR1 SGHRS and CDR2 YFSETQ. V lost 2 bases and J lost 0, with 11 bases in between. CDR3 loop: CASSFGTGNQETQYF. The DNA of the CDR3 is TGCGCCAGCAGCTTCGGAACAGGGAACCAAGAGACCCAGTACTTC.

V gene TRBV29-1 combines with J gene TRBJ1-1; possible D gene TRBD1, 6 bases. This CDR3 has 12 amino acids. V lost 8 bases and J 1 base, leaving 11 bases between the germline ends. The germline gives CDR1 SQVTM, CDR2 ANQGSEA. The CDR3 region has the DNA TGCAGCTTGAGGGGGGGGAACACTGAAGCTTTCTTT. Protein sequence: CSLRGGNTEAFF.